Shown below are 29 T cell receptor beta chains from a single sample sequenced in a study of control samples from healthy donors and cancer patients. Profiling relied on immunoSEQ multiplex PCR, and the TCRdb table lists in-frame clones only, not all of them. Of under 70,000 clones listed, about nine tenths are singletons. Sample: PBMCs. The receptors stem from a woman between 45 and 65 years old with colorectal cancer.

V and J are TRBV21-1 and TRBJ2-7. TRBV21-1 is given as a pseudogene. The CDR3 extends over 9 amino acids. The CDR3 region is CASSKEGYF. The CDR3 coding sequence is TGTGCCAGCAGCAAAGAGGGGTACTTC.

The rearrangement joins TRBV2 to TRBJ2-3; 10 positions match TRBD1. J was trimmed by 5 bases and V by 7 bases; bases with no gene match: 12. This CDR3 contains 16 residues. Germline V gene data show CDR1 as SNHLY and CDR2 as FYNNEI. CDR3 coding DNA: TGTGCCAGCACAAAATCCCGGGACAGGGGAATAGATACGCAGTATTTT. Translation gives CASTKSRDRGIDTQYF.

In DNA form, the CDR3 reads TGTGCCAGCAGCGTAGCTAGGGCAGGGGGCGCCTATGGCTACACCTTC. As protein: CASSVARAGGAYGYTF. This chain connects TRBV9 to TRBJ1-2; TRBD1 matches 8 bases. V trimming: 0 bases; J trimming: 4 bases; junction bases outside the gene matches: 8. Germline lookup yields CDR1 SGDLS and CDR2 YYNGEE. This CDR3 contains 16 residues.

The rearrangement joins TRBV19 to TRBJ1-5, with 8 bases aligning to TRBD1. V gave up 8 bases and J gave up 2 bases; unmatched junction bases: 5. Germline V gives CDR1 LNHDA, CDR2 SQIVND (reference sequence). The CDR3 has 14 residues. CDR3 amino acids: CASGQGAGNQPQHF. As DNA, the CDR3 is TGTGCCAGTGGTCAGGGGGCGGGCAATCAGCCCCAGCATTTT.

This chain's CDR3 is CASSDRTGGSYEQYF. CDR3 nucleotides: TGTGCCAGCAGTGACCGGACAGGTGGATCCTACGAGCAGTACTTC. The chain carries TRBV6-1 and TRBJ2-7, with 7 nucleotides matching TRBD1. Germline V CDR1 and CDR2: MNHNS, SASEGT. This CDR3 contains 15 residues. Losses at the gene ends were 3 bases for V and 1 base for J; bases not matched to a gene: 6.

This sequence joins TRBV5-4 and TRBJ2-5; 14 bases are a match to TRBD2. V lost 5 bases to trimming and J lost 2 bases; unmatched junction nucleotides: 5. CDR1 is SGHNT and CDR2 is YYREEE in the germline V gene (reference sequence). This CDR3 comprises 16 residues. The CDR3, as DNA: TGTGCCAGCAGGCGGACTAGCGGGGGGCGACAAGAGACCCAGTACTTC. This sequence encodes CASRRTSGGRQETQYF.

V usage is TRBV7-9 and J usage is TRBJ2-3; D is unresolved. The CDR3 length is 15 residues. With 1 base removed from V and 0 bases from J, the gap between germline ends came to 8 bases. Looked up from germline, CDR1 is SEHNR and CDR2 is FQNEAQ (reference sequence). This CDR3 reads CASSLGATSTDTQYF. The CDR3 region has the DNA TGTGCCAGCAGCTTAGGGGCTACAAGCACAGATACGCAGTATTTT.

V and J are TRBV9 and TRBJ2-1; 7 bases fit TRBD2. The CDR3 totals 15 residues. Per germline, CDR1 SGDLS and CDR2 YYNGEE. J was trimmed by 8 bases and V by 3 bases; bases with no gene match: 11. The CDR3 DNA reads TGTGCCAGCAGCGCCATGGCGGGAGACCTCGATGAGCAGTTCTTC. It yields the protein CASSAMAGDLDEQFF.

The chain uses TRBV11-3 and TRBJ2-5; D perhaps matches TRBD1 (5 bases). The CDR3 is 14 residues long. Per germline, CDR1 SGHNT and CDR2 YENEEA. V was pared by 5 bases and J by 1 base, with 11 bases between. CDR3 sequence (DNA): TGTGCCAGCAGCCAGGGCGGCAGCCAAGAGACCCAGTACTTC. It specifies CASSQGGSQETQYF.

The V gene is TRBV5-1, the J gene TRBJ2-5; 7 nucleotides match TRBD2. This CDR3 contains 16 residues. Germline CDR1 and CDR2: SGHRS and YFSETQ. The ends lost 0 bases at V and 3 bases at J; junction bases unmatched: 8. The CDR3 sequence is CASSLVGGGNKETQYF. The CDR3 region has the DNA TGCGCCAGCAGCTTGGTTGGGGGAGGGAATAAAGAGACCCAGTACTTC.

V and J are TRBV20-1 and TRBJ2-3; D perhaps matches TRBD2 (6 bases). The germline V and J ends were trimmed by 3 bases and 6 bases, with 13 bases remaining between them. The CDR3 length is 13 residues. Germline lookup yields CDR1 DFQATT and CDR2 SNEGSKA (reference sequence). Here the CDR3 reads CSASFSSGDTQYF. The CDR3 DNA reads as TGCAGTGCTAGTTTCTCAAGCGGGGATACGCAGTATTTT.

The chain joins TRBV3-1 (or the pseudogene TRBV3-2) to TRBJ2-1, with 7 positions matching TRBD2. The junction had 13 bases not matched to a gene; V was cut back by 1 base and J by 7 bases. CDR3 size: 17 residues. Germline V CDR1 and CDR2: LGHDT, YNNKEL (reference sequence). Here the CDR3 reads CASSQAMWAGVGNEQFF. DNA of the CDR3: TGTGCCAGCAGCCAAGCGATGTGGGCGGGAGTAGGTAATGAGCAGTTCTTC.

This sequence joins TRBV19 and TRBJ1-1; possible D gene TRBD1, 5 bases. V lost 3 bases and J lost 3, with 11 bases in between. CDR1 is LNHDA and CDR2 is SQIVND in the germline V gene (reference sequence). This CDR3 comprises 14 residues. CDR3 amino acids: CASSMGVEDTEAFF. The CDR3 coding sequence is TGTGCCAGTAGTATGGGGGTTGAGGACACTGAAGCTTTCTTT.

This clone has a handful of counts. The V and J genes are TRBV10-3 and TRBJ2-5; D call uncertain. Germline V CDR1 and CDR2: ENHRY, SYGVKD. This CDR3 is built from 13 residues. Between the trimmed V and J ends, which lost 5 bases and 5 bases, there was a span of 12 bases. The chain's CDR3 is CAISILGSETQYF. The DNA for the CDR3 is TGTGCCATCAGTATCCTAGGCAGTGAGACCCAGTACTTC.

The chain recombines TRBV12-5 with TRBJ2-1; TRBD1 matches 11 bases. Trimming took 3 bases from V and 4 from J; bases not matched to a gene: 14. The CDR3 extends over 19 amino acids. Per germline, CDR1 LGHNT and CDR2 FRNRAP. The CDR3 sequence is CASGFGTGGLAGEYNEQFF. The CDR3, as DNA: TGTGCTAGTGGTTTCGGGACAGGGGGATTAGCGGGAGAGTACAATGAGCAGTTCTTC.

The chain has TRBV7-9 and TRBJ2-7, with a tentative D call TRBD1 (6 bases). The CDR3 contains 16 residues. V shed 5 bases and J shed 3 bases, with 20 bases lying between them. Germline CDR1 reads SEHNR; CDR2 reads FQNEAQ (reference sequence). In DNA form, the CDR3 reads TGTGCCAGCAGCAAATATGACAGGCTGGATCACTACGAGCAGTACTTC. It specifies CASSKYDRLDHYEQYF. Complete variable domain (other parts from reference TRBV7-9 and TRBJ2-7): DTGVSQNPRHKITKRGQNVTFRCDPISEHNRLYWYRQTLGQGPEFLTYFQNEAQLEKSRLLSDRFSAERPKGSFSTLEIQRTEQGDSAMYLCASSKYDRLDHYEQYFGPGTRLTVT.

The chain employs TRBV19 and TRBJ1-2; maybe TRBD1 (6 bases). V lost 6 bases and J lost 5, with 22 bases in between. This CDR3 is 16 amino acids long. Germline assignment: CDR1 LNHDA and CDR2 SQIVND (reference sequence). The CDR3, as DNA: TGTGCCAGTAGCTCTGTGGGGGCTCTCAACCCTTATGGCTACACCTTC. It is translated as CASSSVGALNPYGYTF. Supplemented by reference TRBV19 and TRBJ1-2, the full variable domain reads DGGITQSPKYLFRKEGQNVTLSCEQNLNHDAMYWYRQDPGQGLRLIYYSQIVNDFQKGDIAEGYSVSREKKESFPLTVTSAQKNPTAFYLCASSSVGALNPYGYTFGSGTRLTVV.

The chain employs TRBV19 and TRBJ1-1, with D maybe TRBD1 (5 bases). Germline CDR1 reads LNHDA; CDR2 reads SQIVND (reference sequence). The CDR3 consists of 14 residues. Trimming cost V 5 bases and J 0 bases, with 10 bases left between them. The CDR3 nucleotides are TGTGCCAGTAGTCTACAGGTTTTGAACACTGAAGCTTTCTTT. Translated, it gives CASSLQVLNTEAFF.

The gene calls are TRBV13 and TRBJ1-4; possibly TRBD1 for D (6 bases). This CDR3 region has 17 residues. Deletions cut 0 bases from V and 0 bases from J, with 11 bases between. CDR1 PRHDT and CDR2 FYEKMQ come from the germline V gene (reference sequence). The CDR3 sequence: CASSLGSGAPTNEKLFF. CDR3 DNA sequence: TGTGCCAGCAGCTTAGGGTCAGGGGCCCCAACTAATGAAAAACTGTTTTTT.

The CDR3 here is CASSLATGGDGYTF. CDR3 nucleotide sequence: TGTGCCAGCAGCTTAGCGACAGGGGGGGATGGCTACACCTTC. The V and J genes are TRBV7-2 and TRBJ1-2, with 9 positions matching TRBD1. The CDR3 spans 14 residues. Per germline, CDR1 SGHTA and CDR2 FQGNSA. Trimming at V came to 0 bases and at J to 6 bases, leaving 2 bases not matched to a gene.

The table lists this clone with a count of one. The chain combines TRBV7-6 with TRBJ1-1; D unresolved. V lost 1 base, J lost 4 bases, and 4 bases lay in between. The CDR3 runs 12 residues. From germline, CDR1 is SGHVS and CDR2 FNYEAQ. The CDR3 DNA follows: TGTGCCAGCAGCTTAGGAGCCACTGAAGCTTTCTTT. This encodes CASSLGATEAFF.

V and J are TRBV4-1 and TRBJ2-7; D gene uncertain. Per the germline V gene, CDR1 is MGHRA and CDR2 is YSYEKL. V was clipped by 1 base and J by 2 bases, with 15 bases between them. The CDR3 spans 16 residues. The CDR3 protein is CASSQVLRKPPYEQYF. CDR3 DNA: TGCGCCAGCAGCCAAGTACTACGGAAACCCCCCTACGAGCAGTACTTC.

The chain employs TRBV28 and TRBJ2-7, with 10 bases matching TRBD1. CDR1 and CDR2 from the germline V gene are MDHEN and SYDVKM. The CDR3 runs 13 residues. V was pared by 6 bases and J by 4 bases, with 3 bases of the junction left unmatched. The CDR3 bases are TGTGCCAGCAGCCGGGACAGGGGATACGAGCAGTACTTC. This encodes CASSRDRGYEQYF.

J is TRBJ1-5 and V is TRBV15; D uncertain. CDR3 length: 16 residues. CDR1 and CDR2 (germline): LNHNV, YYDKDF (reference sequence). V lost 1 base and J 0 bases, leaving 10 bases between the germline ends. The CDR3 DNA sequence: TGTGCCACCAGCAGAGTGGAGGGATTTAGCAATCAGCCCCAGCATTTT. It codes for CATSRVEGFSNQPQHF.

This clone was seen once. The rearrangement joins TRBV7-3 to TRBJ2-1, with D hard to call. This CDR3 is 14 amino acids long. V was clipped by 4 bases and J by 7 bases, with 14 bases between them. The germline V gene has CDR1 SGHTA and CDR2 FQGTGA. CDR3 bases: TGTGCCAGCAGCTCAGATAGGCTCGGGAATGAGCAGTTCTTC. Encoded protein: CASSSDRLGNEQFF.

The chain links TRBV30 to TRBJ2-7; D not resolved. Germline values: CDR1 GTSNPN, CDR2 SVGIG (reference sequence). The CDR3 has 12 amino acids. V dropped 1 base and J dropped 5 bases, with 9 bases sitting between them. DNA of the CDR3: TGTGCCTGGAGTGGAGAAGGACACGAGCAGTACTTC. It is translated as CAWSGEGHEQYF.

The chain recombines TRBV21-1 with TRBJ2-1; the D segment call TRBD2 is taken from the table without a DNA check. TRBV21-1 is listed as a pseudogene. The CDR3 has 18 amino acids. The CDR3 bases are TGTGCCAGCAAGGGACTAGCGGGACGCGAACCATCCTACAATGAGCAGTTCTTC. Translated, it gives CASKGLAGREPSYNEQFF.

The rearrangement joins TRBV6-5 to TRBJ2-3; 8 bases map to TRBD2. The V gene end was trimmed by 6 bases and the J gene end by 3 bases; junction bases not matched to a gene: 5. Germline-derived CDR1 and CDR2 are MNHEY and SVGAGI. This CDR3 spans 14 amino acids. CDR3 DNA sequence: TGTGCCAGCAGGTCCGGGGGGGGGACAGATACGCAGTATTTT. Its translation: CASRSGGGTDTQYF.

This chain joins TRBV19 and TRBJ1-5; TRBD1 matches at 8 bases. The CDR3 has 16 residues. V was clipped by 5 bases and J by 2 bases; unmatched bases: 8. Germline values: CDR1 LNHDA, CDR2 SQIVND (reference sequence). The CDR3 spells CASSLKGQGGNQPQHF. Here the CDR3 DNA reads TGTGCCAGTAGTTTAAAAGGACAGGGAGGCAATCAGCCCCAGCATTTT.